These 23 T cell receptor beta chains share one sample of origin, sequenced in a study of naive and memory T cell subsets. Both TRBC1 and TRBC2 were covered by a beta constant-region primer of two equimolar oligonucleotides. TCRdb re-called the UMI-ligation and nested PCR reads through MiXCR, storing one row per CDR3 protein. The sample lists approximately 82,000 distinct CDR3 sequences, about 7% occurring once. The sample consisted of central memory CD4+ T cells from blood. Every receptor here comes from a human donor in good health.

The rearrangement uses TRBV6-1 and TRBJ1-5; D is perhaps TRBD1 (6 bases). This CDR3 comprises 13 residues. Between the trimmed V and J ends, which lost 4 bases and 5 bases, there was a span of 9 bases. From germline, CDR1 is MNHNS and CDR2 SASEGT. CDR3 sequence: CASSGQVYQPQHF. CDR3 nucleotides: TGTGCCAGCAGTGGACAGGTTTATCAGCCCCAGCATTTT.

This clonotype has more than one count but fewer than ten. Written as DNA, the CDR3 is TGCAGTGCTAGAGATCAAAGGATCACAGATACGCAGTATTTT. It codes for CSARDQRITDTQYF. V is TRBV20-1 and J is TRBJ2-3, with D uncertain. The CDR3 length is 14 residues. V gave up 0 bases and J gave up 2 bases, with 9 bases separating them. CDR1 and CDR2 from the germline V gene are DFQATT and SNEGSKA (reference sequence).

V usage is TRBV20-1 and J usage is TRBJ2-1, with TRBD2 identical over 9 bases. V gave up 6 bases and J gave up 14 bases; unmatched junction bases: 14. The germline V gene encodes CDR1 DFQATT and CDR2 SNEGSKA (reference sequence). The CDR3 is made up of 13 amino acids. The CDR3, as DNA: TGCAGTGCGCGGGGGGGGGGAGAAGTTAGGGAGTTCTTC. Its translation: CSARGGGEVREFF.

In this sample, this clonotype turned up many times. The chain has TRBV7-3 and TRBJ2-2; TRBD2 might be the D (5 bases). The CDR3 sequence is 15 residues long. V was cut by 0 bases and J by 4 bases, with 9 bases left in between. The germline CDR1 and CDR2 sequences are SGHTA and FQGTGA. The CDR3 spells CASSLTRGVTGELFF. In nucleotides, the CDR3 is TGTGCCAGCAGCTTAACCCGGGGAGTCACCGGGGAGCTGTTTTTT.

This rearrangement joins TRBV27 to TRBJ1-5; 8 bases agree with TRBD1. Trimming cost V 8 bases and J 7 bases; bases outside gene matches: 13. This CDR3 has 15 residues. Germline-derived CDR1 and CDR2 are MNHEY and SMNVEV (reference sequence). This CDR3 is CASAIVGRGQQPQHF. CDR3 coding DNA: TGTGCCAGCGCCATCGTGGGCAGGGGGCAACAGCCCCAGCATTTT.

The sample holds many counts of this clonotype. The chain employs TRBV14 and TRBJ1-6; TRBD1 might be the D (5 bases). V lost 0 bases and J lost 11, with 14 bases in between. This CDR3 has 15 residues. Germline-derived CDR1 and CDR2 are SGHDN and FVKESK. CDR3 loop: CASSQERGGTAPLHF. The DNA for the CDR3 is TGTGCCAGCAGCCAAGAACGGGGGGGGACTGCACCCCTCCACTTT.

This clonotype was seen many times. This chain connects TRBV7-2 to TRBJ1-4, with unresolved D. Germline V gene sequence: CDR1 SGHTA, CDR2 FQGNSA. The V end was cut by 1 base, the J end by 3 bases, with 9 bases between. The CDR3 contains 15 residues. CDR3: CASSLGPGPNEKLFF. Here the CDR3 DNA reads TGTGCCAGCAGCTTAGGTCCAGGTCCTAATGAAAAACTGTTTTTT.

This clonotype was counted ten times or more. The V gene is TRBV12-3 or TRBV12-4, the J gene TRBJ2-2; D perhaps matches TRBD2 (6 bases). Trimming took 5 bases from V and 3 from J, leaving 13 bases between them. The CDR3 totals 15 residues. CDR3: CASSLLSGYTGELFF. CDR3 sequence (DNA): TGTGCCAGCAGTCTCCTTAGCGGATACACCGGGGAGCTGTTTTTT.

The CDR3 DNA follows: TGTGCCACCAGTGGAGGGGCCCCAGATACGCAGTATTTT. Amino acids: CATSGGAPDTQYF. The chain is built from TRBV24-1 and TRBJ2-3; TRBD1 or TRBD2 may be the D gene (5 bases each). V lost 5 bases to trimming and J lost 4 bases, with 9 bases between them. This CDR3 spans 13 amino acids. CDR1 is KGHDR, CDR2 SFDVKD, per germline.

This clonotype was recorded many times. V usage is TRBV13 and J usage is TRBJ2-7; 10 nucleotides align to TRBD2. The CDR3 contains 16 residues. Germline V CDR1 and CDR2: PRHDT, FYEKMQ (reference sequence). V was clipped by 8 bases and J by 6 bases; unmatched bases: 16. This CDR3 reads CASAYTTAGGPREQYF. The DNA for the CDR3 is TGTGCCAGCGCATACACCACAGCGGGAGGGCCGCGCGAGCAGTACTTC.

Concerning this clonotype itself: The junction and the germline gene differ at one end; a read error may be behind it. The rearrangement joins TRBV4-3 to TRBJ1-4; the D is unclear. There are 15 residues in the CDR3. Germline CDR1 is LGHNA and CDR2 is YSLEER. The CDR3 protein is CDSSQEQFGGGKLFF. In DNA form, the CDR3 reads TGCGACAGCAGCCAAGAGCAGTTCGGAGGCGGAAAACTGTTTTTT.

This clonotype was recorded many times. The rearrangement links TRBV29-1 to TRBJ1-2, with 7 bases that match TRBD1. V dropped 5 bases and J dropped 6; count of bases not matched to a gene: 9. The V gene's germline CDR1 is SQVTM and CDR2 ANQGSEA. This CDR3 comprises 13 residues. Written as DNA, the CDR3 is TGCAGCGTTCAAACAGGGGACCGGCATGGCTACACCTTC. Amino acid sequence: CSVQTGDRHGYTF.

This clonotype was seen repeatedly, ten times or more. This chain links TRBV20-1 with TRBJ2-7; D not resolved. CDR1 is DFQATT and CDR2 is SNEGSKA in the germline V gene (reference sequence). V gave up 4 bases and J gave up 3 bases, with 7 bases separating them. CDR3 length: 11 amino acids. The CDR3: CSATLHYEQYF. In DNA, the CDR3 is TGCAGTGCTACCCTTCACTACGAGCAGTACTTC.

This clonotype was counted between two and nine times. The CDR3 is CASSVVPGVDSYNEQFF. Here the CDR3 DNA reads TGTGCCAGCAGCGTAGTCCCTGGGGTTGACTCCTACAATGAGCAGTTCTTC. The V call is TRBV9, the J call TRBJ2-1; D uncertain. With 0 bases removed from V and 0 bases from J, the gap between germline ends came to 13 bases. CDR1 and CDR2 (germline): SGDLS, YYNGEE. There are 17 residues in the CDR3. Combining the CDR3 with reference TRBV9 and TRBJ2-1 gives the whole variable domain DSGVTQTPKHLITATGQRVTLRCSPRSGDLSVYWYQQSLDQGLQFLIQYYNGEERAKGNILERFSAQQFPDLHSELNLSSLELGDSALYFCASSVVPGVDSYNEQFFGPGTRLTVL.

This chain links TRBV7-2 with TRBJ2-6; maybe TRBD2 (7 bases). The V gene lost 5 bases and the J gene lost 1 base, with 15 bases spanning the gap. This CDR3 spans 17 amino acids. Germline CDR1 is SGHTA and CDR2 is FQGNSA. CDR3 amino acids: CASSQQGGGSGANVLTF. CDR3 sequence (DNA): TGTGCCAGCAGCCAACAGGGAGGGGGGTCTGGGGCCAACGTCCTGACTTTC. The full variable domain, rest sourced from reference TRBV7-2 and TRBJ2-6, is GAGVSQSPSNKVTEKGKDVELRCDPISGHTALYWYRQSLGQGLEFLIYFQGNSAPDKSGLPSDRFSAERTGGSVSTLTIQRTQQEDSAVYLCASSQQGGGSGANVLTFGAGSRLTVL.

In the case of this clonotype: This may be a read error: a much more frequent sequence differs by one nucleotide. The rearrangement uses TRBV5-1 and TRBJ1-5; D possibly corresponds to TRBD1 (6 bases). This CDR3 spans 14 amino acids. Per germline, CDR1 SGHRS and CDR2 YFSETQ. CDR3 amino acids: CVSSLGGADQPQHF. In DNA form, the CDR3 reads TGCGTCAGCAGCTTGGGGGGGGCTGATCAGCCCCAGCATTTT.

This clonotype has ten or more counts. The rearrangement links TRBV5-6 to TRBJ1-2, with a weak D call TRBD1 (6 bases). Germline lookup yields CDR1 SGHDT and CDR2 YYEEEE. There are 16 residues in the CDR3. V gave up 1 base and J gave up 5 bases, with 18 bases separating them. The CDR3 sequence is CASSLFTGRRGYGYTF. CDR3 DNA: TGTGCCAGCAGCTTGTTTACAGGGAGGAGAGGGTATGGCTACACCTTC.

With regard to this clonotype: Its ends do not fully match the called genes, so a read error is possible. This chain connects TRBV12-3 or TRBV12-4 to TRBJ2-7; D is possibly TRBD1 or TRBD2 (5 bases each). The CDR3 has 14 amino acids. CDR3 in amino acids: CASKMAGGSSEQYF. The CDR3 DNA sequence: TGTGCCAGCAAAATGGCTGGGGGTTCCTCCGAGCAGTACTTC.

This clonotype has at least ten counts. The rearrangement uses TRBV2 and TRBJ1-5, with a weak D call TRBD1 (6 bases). V lost 8 bases to trimming and J lost 4 bases, with 18 bases between them. CDR3 size: 15 residues. Per germline, CDR1 SNHLY and CDR2 FYNNEI. The CDR3 loop is CASSADRRGNQPQHF. The DNA for the CDR3 is TGTGCCAGCTCGGCAGACAGGCGGGGAAATCAGCCCCAGCATTTT.

This clonotype was seen a handful of times. This chain links TRBV2 with TRBJ2-7, with a tentative D call TRBD2 (5 bases). The CDR3 runs 12 residues. Trimming took off 0 bases at V and 13 bases at J, with 13 bases between the two ends. The germline CDR1 and CDR2 sequences are SNHLY and FYNNEI. In DNA, the CDR3 is TGTGCCAGCAGTGAAGCGCCACGGACTGTCTACTTC. Amino acid sequence: CASSEAPRTVYF.

This clonotype was seen only once. This may be a read error, as it is one base from a much larger clone. V and J are TRBV29-1 and TRBJ1-2, with 9 bases lining up with TRBD1. The germline V gene encodes CDR1 SQVTM and CDR2 ANQGSEA. The CDR3 runs 13 residues. The CDR3, as DNA: TGCAGGGTTGAAGGGGACAGGGCCTATGGCTACACCTTC. Translation: CRVEGDRAYGYTF.

The rearrangement joins TRBV20-1 to TRBJ2-3; 11 bases fit TRBD2. Germline lookup yields CDR1 DFQATT and CDR2 SNEGSKA (reference sequence). The CDR3 spans 15 residues. With 3 bases clipped from V and 2 bases from J, the junction kept 4 bases outside the gene matches. The CDR3 region is CSASRTSGYTDTQYF. The CDR3 DNA is TGCAGTGCTAGCCGGACTAGCGGGTACACAGATACGCAGTATTTT.

Ten or more counts support this clonotype. This chain joins TRBV20-1 and TRBJ1-5; D is uncertain. Germline CDR1 reads DFQATT; CDR2 reads SNEGSKA (reference sequence). Trimming pared 0 bases from V and 7 bases from J, leaving 13 bases between. The CDR3 has 14 amino acids. For the CDR3, the DNA is TGCAGTGCTAGAGAACGGTCACAGCGACAGCCCCAGCATTTT. Translated, it gives CSARERSQRQPQHF.